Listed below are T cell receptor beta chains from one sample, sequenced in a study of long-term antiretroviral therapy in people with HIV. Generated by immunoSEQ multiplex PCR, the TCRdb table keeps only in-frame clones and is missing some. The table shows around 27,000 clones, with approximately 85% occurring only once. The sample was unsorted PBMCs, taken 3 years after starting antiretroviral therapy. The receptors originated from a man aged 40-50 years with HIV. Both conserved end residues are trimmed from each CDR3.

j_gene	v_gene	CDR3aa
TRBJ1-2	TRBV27	ASSPRTAIGYT
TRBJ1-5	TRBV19	ASSIGRSNQPQH
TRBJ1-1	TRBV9	ASSGFKSTEAF
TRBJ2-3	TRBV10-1	ASSGALAGGPYTDTQY
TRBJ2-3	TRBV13	ASSRWLAGGDTQY
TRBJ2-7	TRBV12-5	ASGLAVAGSYEQY
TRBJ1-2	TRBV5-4	ASSLDGGSYGYT
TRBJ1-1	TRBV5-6	ASSFGGVGTEAF
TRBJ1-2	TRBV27	ASSYGGGNYGYT
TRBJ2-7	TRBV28	ASSFSQTSGPSSYEQY
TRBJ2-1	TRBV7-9	ASSLAQGRDEQF
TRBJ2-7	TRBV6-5	ASSYSGQRASYEQY
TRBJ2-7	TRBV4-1	ASSQEPTGVDEQY
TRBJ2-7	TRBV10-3	AISESTYTEPYEQY
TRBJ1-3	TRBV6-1	ASSEGTALSGNTIY
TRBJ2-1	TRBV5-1	ASSWRGAGTLGNEQF
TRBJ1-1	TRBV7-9	ASSLVRDTEAF
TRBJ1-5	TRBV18	ASSRGEDQPQH
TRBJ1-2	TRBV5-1	ASSLDWGAGRGYT
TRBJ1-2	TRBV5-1	ASSLEGGTYGYT
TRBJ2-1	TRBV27	ASSPSGSSYNEQF
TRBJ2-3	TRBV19	ASSIGTSGTQY
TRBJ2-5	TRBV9	ASSPLGAGEGETQY
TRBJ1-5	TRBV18	ASSPQGLSNQPQH
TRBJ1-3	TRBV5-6	ASSRDRVGGNTIY
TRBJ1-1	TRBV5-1	ASSLGGQFTEAF
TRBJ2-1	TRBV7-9	ASSPSGGSSYNEQF
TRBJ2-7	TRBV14	ASSPQSYEQY
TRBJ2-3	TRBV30	AWTRVFSTDTQY
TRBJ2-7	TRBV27	ASSFGPNVRNYEQY
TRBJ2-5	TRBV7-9	ASSLDGGTIKQETQY
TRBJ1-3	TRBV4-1	ASSQDMYNRGLGNTIY
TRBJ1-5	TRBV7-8	ASSLPQTYQPQH
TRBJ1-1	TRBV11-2	ASSLDGQYTEAF
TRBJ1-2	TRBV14	ASSQGSSPNYGYT
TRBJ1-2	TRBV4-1	ASSQAGTDLYGYT
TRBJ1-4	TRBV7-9	ASSLGTGFEKLF
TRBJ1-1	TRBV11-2	ASSLVGGAWTEAF
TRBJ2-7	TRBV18	ASSPIFGPEQY
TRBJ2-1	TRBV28	ASTLRQGVGEQF
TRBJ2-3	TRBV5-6	ASSLFLSGGVNTQY
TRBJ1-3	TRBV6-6	ASSASGTVGNTIY
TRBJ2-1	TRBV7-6	ASSQGSTGGRGNEQF
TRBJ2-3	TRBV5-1	ASSGRTDFSTDTQY
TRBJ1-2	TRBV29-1	SVNSYGYT
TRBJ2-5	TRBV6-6	ASSYDWGATQETQY
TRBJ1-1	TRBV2	ASSGGGLNTEAF
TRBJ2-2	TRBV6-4	ASSDSMDTGELF
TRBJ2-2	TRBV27	ASKSDLWAPNTGELF
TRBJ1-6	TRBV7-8	ASTPNRGLNSPLH
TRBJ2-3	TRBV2	ASSEARLAGDTQY
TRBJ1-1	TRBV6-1	ASSLQGWNTEAF
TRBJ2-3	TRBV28	ASSHTSGGATVDTQY
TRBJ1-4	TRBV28	ASSRPGQGNEKLF
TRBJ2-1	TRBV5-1	ASSVDGSYNEQF